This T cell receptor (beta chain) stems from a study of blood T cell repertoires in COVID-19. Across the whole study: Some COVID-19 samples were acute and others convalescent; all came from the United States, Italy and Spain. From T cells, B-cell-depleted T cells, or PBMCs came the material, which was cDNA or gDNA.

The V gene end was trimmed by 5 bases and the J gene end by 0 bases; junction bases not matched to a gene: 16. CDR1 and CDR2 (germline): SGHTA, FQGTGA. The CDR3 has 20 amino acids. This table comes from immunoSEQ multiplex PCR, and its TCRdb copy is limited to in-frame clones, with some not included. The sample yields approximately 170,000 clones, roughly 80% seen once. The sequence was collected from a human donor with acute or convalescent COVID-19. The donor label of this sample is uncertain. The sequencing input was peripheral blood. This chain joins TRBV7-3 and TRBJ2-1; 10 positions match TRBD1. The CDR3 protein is CASSPIGDRGRRSSYNEQFF. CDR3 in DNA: TGTGCCAGCAGCCCAATCGGGGACAGGGGCCGCAGGAGCTCCTACAATGAGCAGTTCTTC.